This TCR beta chain was sequenced in a study of Tregs in tolerant kidney transplant recipients. Thawed PBMCs were FACS-sorted into unstimulated CD4+CD25+CD127- regulatory T cells, CD4+CD25- non-regulatory cells, CD4 and CD8 cells. General study findings and limits: Activated donor B cell expansion appeared to reveal the most relevant donor-specific TCRbeta repertoire.

For this clone: Its target is not known.

Assay: immunoSEQ multiplex PCR; the TCRdb copy retains only in-frame clones and omits some. The data contain roughly 70,000 clones, roughly 84% of them singletons. This clonotype originated in a human donor in good health. Sequenced: CD4+ T cells from blood.

The CDR3 nucleotides read TGTGCCAGCCAAGTCGCTGGGGATACGCAGTATTTT. As protein: CASQVAGDTQYF. The rearrangement joins TRBV2 to TRBJ2-3; D call uncertain. The CDR3 covers 12 residues. V lost 8 bases, J lost 6 bases, and 12 bases lay in between. Germline assignment: CDR1 SNHLY and CDR2 FYNNEI.